The 20 T cell receptor beta chains listed next were all sequenced from one sample in a study of control samples from healthy donors and cancer patients. Sequencing used immunoSEQ multiplex PCR; TCRdb keeps in-frame clones, though not all of them. There are some 67,000 clones in the sample; approximately 87% occur only once, and under 2.5% lies in the top ten. Sequencing used PBMCs. The origin of the receptors is a woman in her forties or fifties with head and neck cancer.

The V gene is TRBV9, the J gene TRBJ2-7, with D perhaps matching TRBD1 or TRBD2 (5 bases each). CDR3 length: 13 amino acids. CDR1 and CDR2 (germline): SGDLS, YYNGEE. Trimming took off 0 bases at V and 7 bases at J, with 11 bases between the two ends. For the CDR3, the DNA is TGTGCCAGCAGCGTAGGGCTGGGGGAGGAGCAGTACTTC. Protein: CASSVGLGEEQYF.

This clone was recorded once. This chain joins TRBV19 and TRBJ2-7, with D possibly being TRBD2 (6 bases). The germline V gene has CDR1 LNHDA and CDR2 SQIVND (reference sequence). The CDR3 runs 14 residues. The V end lost 6 bases, the J end lost 7 bases, and 19 bases lay between the germline ends. CDR3 coding DNA: TGTGCCAGTAGCCGATCCTCCCGCGGGGAGGAGCAGTACTTC. Translating it yields CASSRSSRGEEQYF.

V usage is TRBV5-8 and J usage is TRBJ2-3; no reliable D call. CDR3 length equals 18 residues. V was pared by 4 bases and J by 4 bases, with 25 bases between. Looked up from germline, CDR1 is SGHTS and CDR2 is YDEGEE. The CDR3 protein is CASSTSKGRPVGSDTQYF. Written as DNA, the CDR3 is TGTGCCAGCAGCACCTCTAAAGGACGCCCAGTAGGGTCAGATACGCAGTATTTT.

This chain uses TRBV4-1 with TRBJ2-1, with 9 bases matching TRBD2. Germline CDR1 is MGHRA and CDR2 is YSYEKL. After removal of 4 bases from V and 6 bases from J, the junction contained 13 bases not matched to a gene. The length of the CDR3 is 17 residues. CDR3 DNA sequence: TGCGCCAGCAGCCCGGAATTAAGCGGGACTAGCTTCAATGAGCAGTTCTTC. This translates into CASSPELSGTSFNEQFF.

The chain recombines TRBV5-4 with TRBJ2-1; D possibly matches TRBD1 or TRBD2 (7 bases each). This CDR3 comprises 16 residues. The germline V and J ends were trimmed by 4 bases and 7 bases, with 21 bases remaining between them. The germline gives CDR1 SGHNT, CDR2 YYREEE (reference sequence). The CDR3 region is CASSPKGGGARNEQFF. CDR3 nucleotide sequence: TGTGCCAGCAGCCCTAAGGGAGGGGGCGCGAGGAATGAGCAGTTCTTC.

The V gene is TRBV27, the J gene TRBJ1-4, with a tentative D call TRBD1 (5 bases). This CDR3 has 14 amino acids. CDR1 and CDR2 (germline): MNHEY, SMNVEV (reference sequence). V was cut by 5 bases and J by 3 bases, with 10 bases left in between. The CDR3 loop reads CASSVTGANEKLFF. The CDR3 DNA reads TGTGCCAGCAGTGTTACGGGGGCTAATGAAAAACTGTTTTTT.

The chain has TRBV30 and TRBJ1-2, with D tentatively TRBD1 (6 bases). The germline V gene has CDR1 GTSNPN and CDR2 SVGIG (reference sequence). The CDR3 consists of 14 residues. V lost 3 bases and J 6 bases, leaving 17 bases between the germline ends. The CDR3 nucleotides are TGTGCCTGGAGCGCAGGGGTTGGGATTCATGGCTACACCTTC. Its translation: CAWSAGVGIHGYTF.

The V gene is TRBV7-7, the J gene TRBJ2-5; tentatively, D is TRBD1 or TRBD2 (6 bases each). In germline, CDR1 is SSHAT, CDR2 FNYEAQ (reference sequence). The V end lost 1 base, the J end lost 1 base, and 10 bases lay between the germline ends. CDR3 length equals 15 residues. The chain's CDR3 is CASSLVGGSQETQYF. CDR3 DNA sequence: TGTGCCAGCAGCTTAGTGGGGGGCAGCCAAGAGACCCAGTACTTC.

This chain uses TRBV5-5 with TRBJ1-4; 7 bases match TRBD1. This CDR3 region has 16 residues. V shed 5 bases, J shed 1 base, and the junction held 8 bases outside the gene matches. Germline CDR1 reads SGHKS; CDR2 reads YYEKEE (reference sequence). CDR3 in DNA: TGTGCCAGCAGATCAGGGACAGCCAAAACTAATGAAAAACTGTTTTTT. It specifies CASRSGTAKTNEKLFF.

The rearrangement joins TRBV5-4 to TRBJ2-3; tentative D call: TRBD2 (5 bases). This CDR3 region has 16 residues. V was clipped by 4 bases and J by 4 bases, with 19 bases between them. Germline values: CDR1 SGHNT, CDR2 YYREEE (reference sequence). The CDR3 bases are TGTGCCAGCAGCACCGGGAAGCGGCGAGAGGCAGATACGCAGTATTTT. The encoded protein is CASSTGKRREADTQYF.

The chain joins TRBV6-5 to TRBJ2-7; D is uncertain. Trimming shortened V by 5 bases and J by 3 bases, and 11 bases separated the two germline ends. CDR3 length: 13 amino acids. Per the germline V gene, CDR1 is MNHEY and CDR2 is SVGAGI. CDR3 bases: TGTGCCAGCAGTCGAACGAGCCGCTACGAGCAGTACTTC. It yields the protein CASSRTSRYEQYF.

The chain employs TRBV2 and TRBJ1-1; 8 bases match TRBD1. The CDR3 length is 15 residues. Trimming at V came to 1 base and at J to 3 bases, leaving 4 bases not matched to a gene. Germline V gene data show CDR1 as SNHLY and CDR2 as FYNNEI. In DNA form, the CDR3 reads TGTGCCAGCAGTGAAGTAGGACAGGGACACACTGAAGCTTTCTTT. Protein product: CASSEVGQGHTEAFF.

This rearrangement joins TRBV18 to TRBJ1-1, with TRBD1 matching 7 bases. The ends lost 2 bases at V and 1 base at J; junction bases unmatched: 4. The CDR3 is 15 residues long. The germline gives CDR1 KGHSH, CDR2 LQKENI. The CDR3 DNA follows: TGTGCCAGCTCACCATGGGGACAGAAGAACACTGAAGCTTTCTTT. Translation gives CASSPWGQKNTEAFF.

The chain has TRBV7-2 and TRBJ2-5; 12 bases are a match to TRBD2. This CDR3 comprises 16 residues. In germline, CDR1 is SGHTA, CDR2 FQGNSA. Trimming took 5 bases from V and 5 from J; bases not matched to a gene: 9. In DNA, the CDR3 is TGTGCCAGCAGCCACCCGACTAGCGGGGGTTGGGAGACCCAGTACTTC. Translation: CASSHPTSGGWETQYF.

This clone appeared a single time. The chain carries TRBV9 and TRBJ1-2, with D maybe TRBD1 (6 bases). From germline, CDR1 is SGDLS and CDR2 YYNGEE. The V end was cut by 0 bases, the J end by 6 bases, with 15 bases between. This CDR3 comprises 15 residues. The DNA for the CDR3 is TGTGCCAGCAGCGTAGAGGTGGGGGGCAAGGATGGCTACACCTTC. This sequence encodes CASSVEVGGKDGYTF.

The gene calls are TRBV4-3 and TRBJ1-1; TRBD1 might be the D (6 bases). V was clipped by 0 bases and J by 1 base, with 9 bases between them. CDR1 is LGHNA, CDR2 YSLEER, per germline. The CDR3 has 15 residues. The CDR3 region is CASSQEARGNTEAFF. The CDR3 region has the DNA TGCGCCAGCAGCCAAGAGGCCAGGGGGAACACTGAAGCTTTCTTT.

This chain connects TRBV6-1 to TRBJ1-1; tentative D call: TRBD1 (6 bases). Trimming took 2 bases from V and 4 from J, leaving 11 bases between them. The CDR3 contains 14 residues. Germline CDR1 and CDR2: MNHNS and SASEGT. CDR3 sequence (DNA): TGTGCCAGCAGTGAACGTGGGGGGCCCACTGAAGCTTTCTTT. Amino acid sequence: CASSERGGPTEAFF.

V is TRBV5-1 and J is TRBJ2-5, with TRBD1 matching over 11 bases. With 3 bases clipped from V and 4 bases from J, the junction kept 8 bases outside the gene matches. Per germline, CDR1 SGHRS and CDR2 YFSETQ. The length of the CDR3 is 16 residues. The DNA of the CDR3 is TGCGCCAGCAGCTACGGACAGGGGGCTTTGGGAGAGACCCAGTACTTC. Amino acids: CASSYGQGALGETQYF. The full variable domain, completed using reference TRBV5-1 and TRBJ2-5, is KAGVTQTPRYLIKTRGQQVTLSCSPISGHRSVSWYQQTPGQGLQFLFEYFSETQRNKGNFPGRFSGRQFSNSRSEMNVSTLELGDSALYLCASSYGQGALGETQYFGPGTRLLVL.

The chain combines TRBV18 with TRBJ2-7; TRBD1 aligns across 9 bases. The trim removed 2 bases at V and 4 bases at J, leaving 3 bases unmatched. The germline CDR1 and CDR2 sequences are KGHSH and LQKENI. The CDR3 covers 14 residues. CDR3 nucleotides: TGTGCCAGCTCACCAACAGGGGGCTTGTACGAGCAGTACTTC. This codes for CASSPTGGLYEQYF.

CDR3 in amino acids: CASSLEERGPYEQYF. The DNA of the CDR3 is TGTGCCAGCAGCCTGGAGGAGCGGGGACCCTACGAGCAGTACTTC. The chain is built from TRBV3-1 (or the pseudogene TRBV3-2) and TRBJ2-7; TRBD2 matches at 7 bases. There are 15 residues in the CDR3. Trimming took 4 bases from V and 2 from J; bases not matched to a gene: 8. The germline gives CDR1 LGHDT, CDR2 YNNKEL (reference sequence).